The 20 T cell receptor beta chains listed next were all sequenced from one sample in a study of blood T cell repertoires in COVID-19. TCRdb's table, derived via immunoSEQ multiplex PCR, lists solely in-frame clones and lacks some. The table includes tens of thousands of clones, roughly 87% detected once. Sequencing was carried out using peripheral blood. The receptor source for this set is a man aged 80 or over in a cohort sampled during active COVID-19.

This chain links TRBV2 with TRBJ2-7; D is ambiguous. Between the trimmed V and J ends, which lost 3 bases and 2 bases, there was a span of 2 bases. The CDR3 totals 11 residues. CDR1 SNHLY and CDR2 FYNNEI come from the germline V gene. The CDR3 DNA reads TGTGCCAGCAGTGACGCCTACGAGCAGTACTTC. This sequence encodes CASSDAYEQYF.

V usage is TRBV2 and J usage is TRBJ2-7, with TRBD2 matching over 14 bases. CDR3 length equals 16 residues. The junction had 8 bases not matched to a gene; V was cut back by 7 bases and J by 3 bases. Germline V gene sequence: CDR1 SNHLY, CDR2 FYNNEI. The CDR3 sequence is CASTDGLAGGHYEQYF. The CDR3, as DNA: TGTGCCAGCACCGACGGACTAGCGGGAGGACACTACGAGCAGTACTTC.

The V and J genes are TRBV5-5 and TRBJ2-5; TRBD1 aligns across 7 bases. From germline, CDR1 is SGHKS and CDR2 YYEKEE (reference sequence). V was pared by 5 bases and J by 3 bases, with 4 bases of the junction left unmatched. This CDR3 has 13 amino acids. The CDR3 is CASRRTGKETQYF. As DNA, the CDR3 is TGTGCCAGCAGGAGGACAGGCAAAGAGACCCAGTACTTC.

This clone was counted once. The CDR3 DNA reads TGTGCCAGCAGTTACCCGGGGGGGCCCCGAGGTACGCAGTATTTT. It encodes CASSYPGGPRGTQYF. This chain uses TRBV6-5 with TRBJ2-3; 8 nucleotides agree with TRBD2. Germline CDR1 MNHEY, CDR2 SVGAGI. This CDR3 has 15 amino acids. Losses at the gene ends were 2 bases for V and 8 bases for J; bases not matched to a gene: 9.

This clone was detected only once. V and J are TRBV19 and TRBJ1-1; D is unclear. Trimming stripped 7 bases from V and 5 bases from J, with 17 bases between. CDR1 and CDR2 (germline): LNHDA, SQIVND (reference sequence). This CDR3 spans 14 amino acids. The CDR3 loop is CASNYGGSKTEAFF. DNA for the CDR3: TGTGCCAGTAATTATGGCGGCAGTAAGACTGAAGCTTTCTTT. Full variable domain (remainder filled in from reference TRBV19 and TRBJ1-1): DGGITQSPKYLFRKEGQNVTLSCEQNLNHDAMYWYRQDPGQGLRLIYYSQIVNDFQKGDIAEGYSVSREKKESFPLTVTSAQKNPTAFYLCASNYGGSKTEAFFGQGTRLTVV.

The chain carries TRBV6-2 or TRBV6-3 and TRBJ2-7; maybe TRBD1 (6 bases). The V and J ends lost 4 bases and 2 bases respectively, with 15 bases between them. This CDR3 is 15 amino acids long. Germline assignment: CDR1 MNHEY and CDR2 SVGEGT. The CDR3 spells CASSSLGTTAYEQYF. CDR3 DNA: TGTGCCAGCAGTTCCCTAGGGACAACCGCCTACGAGCAGTACTTC.

Of note for this clone: Distinct nucleotide sequences in the sample also encode this CDR3. V gene TRBV5-1 combines with J gene TRBJ1-1, with a possible D match to TRBD1 (5 bases). V was cut by 4 bases and J by 1 base, with 8 bases left in between. Germline V gene sequence: CDR1 SGHRS, CDR2 YFSETQ. There are 13 residues in the CDR3. The CDR3 spells CASSLDRNTEAFF. The CDR3 coding sequence is TGCGCCAGCAGCCTAGACAGGAACACTGAAGCTTTCTTT.

V and J are TRBV6-5 and TRBJ2-2; 8 nucleotides agree with TRBD1. The germline gives CDR1 MNHEY, CDR2 SVGAGI. J was trimmed by 3 bases and V by 9 bases; bases with no gene match: 3. The CDR3 runs 13 residues. The CDR3 protein is CASLQGDTGELFF. In DNA form, the CDR3 reads TGTGCCAGTTTACAGGGGGACACCGGGGAGCTGTTTTTT.

The gene calls are TRBV9 and TRBJ1-4, with TRBD1 identical over 9 bases. This CDR3 is built from 15 residues. V lost 4 bases, J lost 10 bases, and 11 bases stayed unmatched. Germline V CDR1 and CDR2: SGDLS, YYNGEE. The CDR3 loop reads CASSSRTGEKAKLFF. In nucleotides, the CDR3 is TGTGCCAGCAGCTCACGGACAGGGGAAAAGGCAAAACTGTTTTTT. Filled out from reference TRBV9 and TRBJ1-4, the complete variable domain reads DSGVTQTPKHLITATGQRVTLRCSPRSGDLSVYWYQQSLDQGLQFLIQYYNGEERAKGNILERFSAQQFPDLHSELNLSSLELGDSALYFCASSSRTGEKAKLFFGSGTQLSVL.

This clone was picked up a small number of times. The chain recombines TRBV20-1 with TRBJ2-1; 8 bases map to TRBD2. Losses at the gene ends were 3 bases for V and 5 bases for J; bases not matched to a gene: 12. Germline V lookup: CDR1 DFQATT, CDR2 SNEGSKA (reference sequence). The CDR3 contains 16 residues. CDR3 protein: CSASDPSGSFHNEQFF. For the CDR3, the DNA is TGCAGTGCTAGTGACCCAAGCGGGAGTTTCCACAATGAGCAGTTCTTC.

V is TRBV18 and J is TRBJ2-7; D uncertain. There are 15 residues in the CDR3. The germline V gene encodes CDR1 KGHSH and CDR2 LQKENI. V lost 3 bases and J 1 base, leaving 13 bases between the germline ends. The CDR3 here is CASSPSRANSYEQYF. As DNA, the CDR3 is TGTGCCAGCTCACCTAGCCGTGCGAATTCCTACGAGCAGTACTTC. The variable domain in full, completed from reference TRBV18 and TRBJ2-7, reads NAGVMQNPRHLVRRRGQEARLRCSPMKGHSHVYWYRQLPEEGLKFMVYLQKENIIDESGMPKERFSAEFPKEGPSILRIQQVVRGDSAAYFCASSPSRANSYEQYFGPGTRLTVT.

The chain employs TRBV6-5 and TRBJ1-2; TRBD1 matches 7 bases. This CDR3 spans 14 amino acids. Per germline, CDR1 MNHEY and CDR2 SVGAGI. Germline trimming cut 6 bases from V and 1 base from J; bases unmatched to any gene: 5. The CDR3 protein is CASRDRDSNYGYTF. As DNA, the CDR3 is TGTGCCAGCAGGGACCGGGACAGTAACTATGGCTACACCTTC.

The rearrangement links TRBV9 to TRBJ2-5, with 10 bases aligning to TRBD2. CDR1 and CDR2 from the germline V gene are SGDLS and YYNGEE. Trimming took 3 bases from V and 5 from J; bases not matched to a gene: 10. CDR3 size: 16 residues. CDR3 region: CASSGEAGGPRETQYF. The CDR3 DNA is TGTGCCAGCAGCGGAGAAGCGGGGGGGCCGAGGGAGACCCAGTACTTC.

Turning to this clone: Lacking the conserved final phenylalanine or tryptophan, this CDR3 likely reflects a read error. Because the CDR3's place on the DNA is in doubt, the DNA is left out and the CDR3 is given as listed by TCRdb. The chain combines TRBV19 with TRBJ1-2. The CDR3 extends over 9 residues, inclusive of both ends. Germline CDR1 is LNHDA and CDR2 is SQIVND (reference sequence). This CDR3 is CASSAFRED.

This clone was seen more than once but under ten times. The genes are TRBV6-5 and TRBJ1-6, with D unclear. The CDR3 runs to 14 residues. V lost 2 bases and J 10 bases, leaving 12 bases between the germline ends. The germline V gene encodes CDR1 MNHEY and CDR2 SVGAGI. The chain's CDR3 is CASSYGGPGSPLHF. For the CDR3, the DNA is TGTGCCAGCAGTTACGGCGGGCCGGGGTCACCCCTCCACTTT.

The chain has TRBV11-3 and TRBJ2-1; 9 bases are shared with TRBD1. This CDR3 is 16 amino acids long. V was pared by 2 bases and J by 2 bases, with 4 bases of the junction left unmatched. Germline CDR1 and CDR2: SGHNT and YENEEA. The DNA of the CDR3 is TGTGCCAGCAGCTTAACCGGGACAGGGACCTACAATGAGCAGTTCTTC. Its translation: CASSLTGTGTYNEQFF.

This chain uses TRBV9 with TRBJ2-3, with D perhaps matching TRBD1 (6 bases). Trimming cost V 3 bases and J 6 bases, with 14 bases left between them. CDR3 length: 14 amino acids. From germline, CDR1 is SGDLS and CDR2 YYNGEE. CDR3 nucleotide sequence: TGTGCCAGCAGCGAATCGATAAGGGGGGATACGCAGTATTTT. Amino acid sequence: CASSESIRGDTQYF. The full variable domain, completed using reference TRBV9 and TRBJ2-3, is DSGVTQTPKHLITATGQRVTLRCSPRSGDLSVYWYQQSLDQGLQFLIQYYNGEERAKGNILERFSAQQFPDLHSELNLSSLELGDSALYFCASSESIRGDTQYFGPGTRLTVL.

About this clone: An end of the junction differs from the germline gene, which may be a read error. This chain connects TRBV7-7 to TRBJ2-1; weak D call: TRBD2 (7 bases). The CDR3 has 15 amino acids. CDR1 and CDR2 from the germline V gene are SSHAT and FNYEAQ (reference sequence). For the CDR3, the DNA is TGTGCTAGCAGCTTAAACGGGGGGCTCTACAATGAGCAGTTCTTC. Translating it yields CASSLNGGLYNEQFF.

The chain carries TRBV5-6 and TRBJ2-5, with TRBD2 matching 15 bases. This CDR3 contains 16 residues. The germline V gene encodes CDR1 SGHDT and CDR2 YYEEEE. Losses at the gene ends were 4 bases for V and 5 bases for J; bases not matched to a gene: 6. Here the CDR3 reads CASSTGTSGRSETQYF. The CDR3 bases are TGTGCCAGCAGCACTGGGACTAGCGGGAGGTCGGAGACCCAGTACTTC.

The chain employs TRBV19 and TRBJ2-7, with 10 bases matching TRBD1. Germline loops: CDR1 LNHDA, CDR2 SQIVND (reference sequence). CDR3 length equals 16 residues. Unmatched junction bases numbered 10, after V lost 6 bases and J lost 2 bases. CDR3 sequence reads: CASRTSPGQGPYEQYF. In DNA form, the CDR3 reads TGTGCCAGTAGAACTAGTCCGGGACAGGGGCCCTACGAGCAGTACTTC. Full variable domain (remainder filled in from reference TRBV19 and TRBJ2-7): DGGITQSPKYLFRKEGQNVTLSCEQNLNHDAMYWYRQDPGQGLRLIYYSQIVNDFQKGDIAEGYSVSREKKESFPLTVTSAQKNPTAFYLCASRTSPGQGPYEQYFGPGTRLTVT.